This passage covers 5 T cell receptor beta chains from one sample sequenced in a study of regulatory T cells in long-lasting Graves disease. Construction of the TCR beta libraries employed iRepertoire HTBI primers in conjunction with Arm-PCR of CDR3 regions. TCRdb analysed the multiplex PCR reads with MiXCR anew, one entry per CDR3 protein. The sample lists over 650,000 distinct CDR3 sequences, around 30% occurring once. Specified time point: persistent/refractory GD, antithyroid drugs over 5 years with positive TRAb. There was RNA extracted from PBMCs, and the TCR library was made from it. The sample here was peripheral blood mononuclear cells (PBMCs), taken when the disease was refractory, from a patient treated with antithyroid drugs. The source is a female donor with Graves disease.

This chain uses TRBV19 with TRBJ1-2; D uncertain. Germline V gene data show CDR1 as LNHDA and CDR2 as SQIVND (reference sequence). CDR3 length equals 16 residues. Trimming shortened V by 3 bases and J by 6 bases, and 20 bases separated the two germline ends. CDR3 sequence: CASSIGPPGVGHGYTF. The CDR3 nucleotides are TGTGCCAGTAGTATTGGCCCCCCCGGAGTGGGCCATGGCTACACCTTC. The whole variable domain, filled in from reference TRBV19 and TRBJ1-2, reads DGGITQSPKYLFRKEGQNVTLSCEQNLNHDAMYWYRQDPGQGLRLIYYSQIVNDFQKGDIAEGYSVSREKKESFPLTVTSAQKNPTAFYLCASSIGPPGVGHGYTFGSGTRLTVV.

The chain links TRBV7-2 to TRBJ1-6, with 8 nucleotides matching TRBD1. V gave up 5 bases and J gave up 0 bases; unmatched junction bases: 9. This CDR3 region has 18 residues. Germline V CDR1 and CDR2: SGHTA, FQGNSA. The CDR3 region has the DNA TGTGCCAGCAGCCCCTGGACAGGGATCAGCTCCTATAATTCACCCCTCCACTTT. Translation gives CASSPWTGISSYNSPLHF.

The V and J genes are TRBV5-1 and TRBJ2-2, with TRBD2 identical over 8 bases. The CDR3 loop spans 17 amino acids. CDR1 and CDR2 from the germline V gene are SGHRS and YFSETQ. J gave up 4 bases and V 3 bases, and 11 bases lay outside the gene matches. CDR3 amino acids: CASSWPGQRESTGELFF. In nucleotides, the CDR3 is TGCGCCAGCAGCTGGCCCGGTCAGCGGGAGTCCACCGGGGAGCTGTTTTTT.

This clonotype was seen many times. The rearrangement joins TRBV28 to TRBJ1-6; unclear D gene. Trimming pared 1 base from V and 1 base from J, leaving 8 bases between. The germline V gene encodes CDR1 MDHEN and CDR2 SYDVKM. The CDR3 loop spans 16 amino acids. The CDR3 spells CASSLSSWSYNSPLHF. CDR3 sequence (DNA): TGTGCCAGCAGTTTATCGTCATGGTCCTATAATTCACCCCTCCACTTT. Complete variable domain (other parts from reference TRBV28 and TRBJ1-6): DVKVTQSSRYLVKRTGEKVFLECVQDMDHENMFWYRQDPGLGLRLIYFSYDVKMKEKGDIPEGYSVSREKKERFSLILESASTNQTSMYLCASSLSSWSYNSPLHFGNGTRLTVT.

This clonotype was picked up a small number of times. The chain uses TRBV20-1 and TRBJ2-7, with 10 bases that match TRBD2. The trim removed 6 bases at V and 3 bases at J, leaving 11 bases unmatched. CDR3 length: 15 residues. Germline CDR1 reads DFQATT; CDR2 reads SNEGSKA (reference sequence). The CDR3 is CSAPLSGRANYEQYF. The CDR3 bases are TGCAGTGCACCACTCAGCGGGAGGGCCAACTACGAGCAGTACTTC.